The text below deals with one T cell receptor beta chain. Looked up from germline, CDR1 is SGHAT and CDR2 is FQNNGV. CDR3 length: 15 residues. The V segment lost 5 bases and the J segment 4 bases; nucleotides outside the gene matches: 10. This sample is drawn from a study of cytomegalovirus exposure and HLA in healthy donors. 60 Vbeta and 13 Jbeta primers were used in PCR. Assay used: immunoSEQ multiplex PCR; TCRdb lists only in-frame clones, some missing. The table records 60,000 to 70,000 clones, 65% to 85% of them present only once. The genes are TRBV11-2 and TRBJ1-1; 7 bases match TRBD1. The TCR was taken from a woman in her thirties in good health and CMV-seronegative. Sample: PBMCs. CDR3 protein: CASSADRVGSTEAFF. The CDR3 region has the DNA TGTGCCAGCAGCGCCGACAGGGTGGGGAGCACTGAAGCTTTCTTT.